This T cell receptor (beta chain) was identified in a study of blood T cell repertoires in COVID-19. About the study: Sources were T cells, B-cell-depleted T cells, or PBMCs; the material itself was cDNA or gDNA.

This clone has more than one count but fewer than ten. TCRdb's table, derived via immunoSEQ multiplex PCR, lists solely in-frame clones and lacks some. Of hundreds of thousands of clones listed, about 88% are singletons. This CDR3 is 17 amino acids long. Per germline, CDR1 LGHNA and CDR2 YNFKEQ. V dropped 1 base and J dropped 2; count of bases not matched to a gene: 3. The sequenced sample was peripheral blood. This clonotype originated in a man younger than 35 with COVID-19, enrolled during active disease. The chain carries TRBV4-2 and TRBJ2-3; TRBD2 aligns across 13 bases. The CDR3 is CASSQAGLAGFTDTQYF. As DNA, the CDR3 is TGTGCCAGCAGCCAAGCGGGACTAGCGGGGTTCACAGATACGCAGTATTTT.